Here is one T cell receptor (beta chain) with its context. This sample is part of a study of T cells in Graves' hyperthyroidism and ophthalmopathy. On the basis of clinical symptoms, serum thyroxine and TRAb, thyroid ultrasound and orbital computed tomography, diagnoses were made. Authors of the study amplified TCR beta CDR3 regions from RNA transcripts. HTBI primers drove first-round RT-PCR of the TCR CDR3. Via MiXCR, TCRdb re-called the multiplex PCR reads, giving one row per CDR3 protein. The top ten hold 47% of the sample, which has hundreds of thousands of distinct CDR3 sequences, roughly 21% seen once. Germline-derived CDR1 and CDR2 are SGHTA and FQGTGA. With V trimmed by 2 bases and J by 8 bases, 3 bases remained unmatched. This CDR3 has 13 amino acids.

The sequencing sample was made of blood. V and J are TRBV7-3 and TRBJ2-3, with TRBD2 matching over 8 bases. The receptor was derived from a man in his forties with Graves' ophthalmopathy. The CDR3 here is CASSLAGGGTQYF. DNA of the CDR3: TGTGCCAGCAGCTTAGCGGGAGGAGGTACGCAGTATTTT. The whole variable domain, filled in from reference TRBV7-3 and TRBJ2-3, reads GAGVSQTPSNKVTEKGKYVELRCDPISGHTALYWYRQSLGQGPEFLIYFQGTGAADDSGLPNDRFFAVRPEGSVSTLKIQRTERGDSAVYLCASSLAGGGTQYFGPGTRLTVL.